Described below is a single T cell receptor beta chain sequence and its context. This record belongs to a study of blood T cell repertoires in COVID-19. Study in general: Both acute and convalescent COVID-19 samples were obtained from the United States, Italy and Spain. Sources were T cells, B-cell-depleted T cells, or PBMCs; the material itself was cDNA or gDNA.

Germline V lookup: CDR1 SGHTS, CDR2 YDEGEE. V gave up 0 bases and J gave up 0 bases, with 16 bases separating them. CDR3 length: 17 residues. Authors' methods: Quantification of nucleated cells was approximated via reference gene primer amplification. Sequencing used immunoSEQ multiplex PCR; TCRdb keeps in-frame clones, though not all of them. V, J and clone size reflect that table, while D and trimming were determined from the DNA. This sample has 40,000 to 50,000 clones, with 70% to 90% found just once. The sample comprised peripheral blood. The genes are TRBV5-8 and TRBJ2-7; the D is unclear. The receptor's source is a man aged 40-49 years with active COVID-19. The DNA of the CDR3 is TGTGCCAGCAGCTTGGGAACGAAGGCAGCGAGCTCCTACGAGCAGTACTTC. Translating it yields CASSLGTKAASSYEQYF.